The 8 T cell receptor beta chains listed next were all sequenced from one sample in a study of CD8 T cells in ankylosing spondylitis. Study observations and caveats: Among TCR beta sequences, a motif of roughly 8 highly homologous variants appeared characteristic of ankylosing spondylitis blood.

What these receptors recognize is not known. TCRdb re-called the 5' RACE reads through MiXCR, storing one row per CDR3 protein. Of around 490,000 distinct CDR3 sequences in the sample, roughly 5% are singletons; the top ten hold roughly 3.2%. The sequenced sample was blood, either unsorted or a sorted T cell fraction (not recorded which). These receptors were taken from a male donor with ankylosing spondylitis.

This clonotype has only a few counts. CDR3 residues: CASSLSGASDSYEQYF. The CDR3, as DNA: TGTGCCAGCAGTTTATCCGGGGCTAGCGACTCCTACGAGCAGTACTTC. This chain links TRBV28 with TRBJ2-7, with a possible D match to TRBD2 (6 bases). CDR3 length equals 16 residues. The germline V and J ends were trimmed by 1 base and 0 bases, with 13 bases remaining between them. Germline CDR1 is MDHEN and CDR2 is SYDVKM.

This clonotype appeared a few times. The CDR3 is CASSQMTGSETQYF. CDR3 nucleotide sequence: TGTGCCAGCAGTCAGATGACAGGGTCAGAGACCCAGTACTTC. The chain carries TRBV6-1 and TRBJ2-5, with 7 bases lining up with TRBD1. V shed 5 bases, J shed 4 bases, and the junction held 7 bases outside the gene matches. Looked up from germline, CDR1 is MNHNS and CDR2 is SASEGT. This CDR3 has 14 residues.

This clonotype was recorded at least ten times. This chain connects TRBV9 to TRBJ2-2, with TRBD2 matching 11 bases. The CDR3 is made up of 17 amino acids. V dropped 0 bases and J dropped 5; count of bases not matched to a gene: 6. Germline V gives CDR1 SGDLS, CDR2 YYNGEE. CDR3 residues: CASSVGLAGGTTGELFF. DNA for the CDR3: TGTGCCAGCAGCGTAGGGCTAGCGGGGGGCACAACCGGGGAGCTGTTTTTT.

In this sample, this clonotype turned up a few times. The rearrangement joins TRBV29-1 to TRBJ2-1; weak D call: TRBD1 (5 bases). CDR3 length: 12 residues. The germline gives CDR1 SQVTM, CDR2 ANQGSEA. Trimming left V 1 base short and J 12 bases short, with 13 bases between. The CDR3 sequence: CSVEVVEGVQFF. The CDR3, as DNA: TGCAGCGTTGAAGTCGTGGAAGGGGTGCAGTTCTTC.

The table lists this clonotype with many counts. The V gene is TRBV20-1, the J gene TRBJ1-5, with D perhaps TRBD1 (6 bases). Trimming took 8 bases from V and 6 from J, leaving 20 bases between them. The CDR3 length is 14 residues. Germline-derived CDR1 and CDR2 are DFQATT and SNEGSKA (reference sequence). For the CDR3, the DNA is TGCAGTACGAACAGGGATGGGGAAAGTCAGCCCCAGCATTTT. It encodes CSTNRDGESQPQHF.

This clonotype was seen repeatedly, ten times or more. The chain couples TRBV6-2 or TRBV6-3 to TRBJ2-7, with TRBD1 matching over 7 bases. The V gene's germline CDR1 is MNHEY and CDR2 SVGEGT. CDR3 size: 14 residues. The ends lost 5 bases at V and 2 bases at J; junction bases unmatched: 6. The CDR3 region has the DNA TGTGCCAGCAGTGAGGGACAGAACCCCTACGAGCAGTACTTC. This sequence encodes CASSEGQNPYEQYF.

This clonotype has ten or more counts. The CDR3 is CASSPGHPNTEAFF. In DNA form, the CDR3 reads TGCGCCAGCAGTCCGGGACACCCGAACACTGAAGCTTTCTTT. This chain joins TRBV5-1 and TRBJ1-1, with D possibly TRBD1 on 6 matching bases. Per the germline V gene, CDR1 is SGHRS and CDR2 is YFSETQ. Trimming removed 5 bases at V and 1 base at J, with 12 bases between. CDR3 length: 14 amino acids.

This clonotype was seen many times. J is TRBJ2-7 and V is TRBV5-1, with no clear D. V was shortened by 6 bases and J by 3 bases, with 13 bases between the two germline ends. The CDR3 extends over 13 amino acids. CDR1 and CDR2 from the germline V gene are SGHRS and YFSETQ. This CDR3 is CASTAEWGYEQYF. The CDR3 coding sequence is TGCGCCAGCACGGCGGAGTGGGGCTACGAGCAGTACTTC. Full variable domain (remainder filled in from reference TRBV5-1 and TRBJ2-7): KAGVTQTPRYLIKTRGQQVTLSCSPISGHRSVSWYQQTPGQGLQFLFEYFSETQRNKGNFPGRFSGRQFSNSRSEMNVSTLELGDSALYLCASTAEWGYEQYFGPGTRLTVT.